This record covers a single TCR beta chain. Its target is not known. Trimming left V 4 bases short and J 0 bases short, with 15 bases between. Germline V CDR1 and CDR2: LNHDA, SQIVND (reference sequence). The length of the CDR3 is 16 residues. The entry originates in a study of cytomegalovirus exposure and HLA in healthy donors. Study-level findings and limits: A missense variant in DCLRE1C was later tied to TCR beta V- and J-gene trimming.

PCR involved 60 Vbeta and 13 Jbeta primers. Sequencing used immunoSEQ multiplex PCR; TCRdb keeps in-frame clones, though not all of them. The sample includes approximately 170,000 clones, around 68% of them seen just once. The rearrangement uses TRBV19 and TRBJ1-1, with unresolved D. The TCR sequence derives from a man aged 50 to 60 in good health and CMV-seronegative. Input material: PBMCs. CDR3 in amino acids: CASSKNLRSMNTEAFF. As DNA, the CDR3 is TGTGCCAGTAGTAAGAACCTCAGGTCGATGAACACTGAAGCTTTCTTT.